This section outlines one T cell receptor beta chain sequence together with its context. This clone was found a few times. Its binding antigen is unknown. There are no base qualities to consult, and no much larger clone falls within one base. The sample originates from a study of beta chain features in type 1 diabetes (dated 2018 in TCRdb). Turning to the overall study: Mean age, gender distribution, total cell number and subset yield were not different between patients and healthy donors. Across all samples, 107,917,701 sorted cells were examined, and cell number per subset correlated strongly with RNA yield. The study compared TCRB repertoires of sorted circulating CD4+ T cell subsets between recently diagnosed type 1 diabetes patients and matched healthy donors. Whereas all 28 donors provided naive and central memory subsets, regulatory and stem cell-like memory subsets were isolated from just 8 patients and roughly eight healthy donors.

CDR1 and CDR2 (LNHNV, YYDKDF) derive from the germline V gene (reference sequence). Deletion took 0 bases off V and 5 bases off J, with a span of 4 bases between the germline ends. There are 13 amino acids in the CDR3, from cysteine to phenylalanine inclusive. CDR3 DNA only is kept here, 39 bases in frame from base 1. Each donor gave one peripheral blood draw, averaging approximately 110 mL, which was collected into heparinised tubes. Using a panel that included CD45RO, CCR7, CD25, CD127, CD95 and CD27, naive, central memory, regulatory and stem cell-like memory CD4+ T cells were sorted on a BD FACSAria II. Purity was above 95% for every sorted population. PBMCs were isolated right away by Lymphoprep density gradient centrifugation and were stained directly, without culture. To minimize batch effects, samples were stained and sorted in pairs, one healthy donor with one patient per experiment. The High Capacity cDNA Reverse Transcription Kit was used to reverse transcribe all of the isolated RNA, meaning that expressed TCRB transcripts were what got sequenced. Deep immunoSEQ sequencing was performed on naive, central memory and regulatory T cell samples, with an average of around 3.4 million total reads per sample. Sorted cells were lysed in RLT buffer, and RNA was extracted using DNase-treated RNeasy Micro or Mini kits according to cell number. To prevent cross-contamination, every cell subset was processed on its own, while patient and healthy donor samples were processed together. TCRB sequences were amplified from cDNA with the immunoSEQ multiplex PCR, producing 87-bp fragments spanning the CDR3 region. Amplicons were sequenced on the Illumina HiSeq platform. As for the authors' bioinformatics: PCR bias was corrected computationally using synthetic template baselines, and reads within Hamming distance 2 were collapsed, with unmergeable singletons discarded. Reads were aligned against IMGT so that V, D and J genes, CDR3 length and insertions or deletions at six rearrangement sites could be assigned. Within each subset, clonotype counts were normalized to sorted cell number, after which true diversity and Gini coefficients were computed with the tcR R package. The overlap coefficient, calculated on TCRB nucleotide sequences, was used to measure repertoire sharing. As stored in TCRdb, this immuneACCESS dataset retains in-frame rearrangements with V and J assigned. A fraction of the clones does not appear; measured against another copy, unresolved V genes explain less than half of the discrepancy, and the remainder lacks a known reason. The V and J calls and the clone size are those of that table, but D and trimming were determined from the DNA. The sample records around 250,000 clones, 25% to 35% of which are singletons. Under 4.5% of the sample comes from the top ten.

What the authors observed across the whole study: Because cDNA was sequenced instead of genomic DNA, activated cells with high expression could be over-represented, although the groups did not differ in activation or CD3 levels. HLA sub-analyses involved small numbers of individuals, so any influence of HLA type on TCRB rearrangement remained unresolved. A moderate but significant shortening of TCRB CDR3 length was observed in type 1 diabetes patients in all four CD4+ subsets. Patients with type 1 diabetes made fewer insertions and deleted more nucleotides at VDJ recombination sites, implying thymic rearrangement abnormalities. PCR might favor shorter templates, but patient and control samples were amplified and corrected together, so any skew would affect both groups equally. Naive, central memory and regulatory TCRB repertoires appeared to be more alike among patients than among healthy donors.

The receptor's source is a man aged 25 to 40 in good health. The source material was central memory CD4+ T cells from blood. The chain uses TRBV15 and TRBJ2-2; the D gene assignment is ambiguous. The nucleotide sequence reads TGTGCCACCAGCAGAGATAGGACCGGGGAGCTGTTTTTT. Its coded protein is CATSRDRTGELFF. Where the CDR3 stops, the reference TRBV15 and TRBJ2-2 genes take over; the full variable domain is DAMVIQNPRYQVTQFGKPVTLSCSQTLNHNVMYWYQQKSSQAPKLLFHYYDKDFNNEADTPDNFQSRRPNTSFCFLDIRSPGLGDTAMYLCATSRDRTGELFFGEGSRLTVL.